A single sample is the source of the 10 T cell receptor beta chains below, sequenced in a study of blood T cell repertoires in COVID-19. Libraries were prepared by immunoSEQ multiplex PCR; TCRdb keeps only in-frame clonotypes and omits some of them. The profile shows around 37,000 clones, about nine tenths of them singletons. Sequencing was done on a sample of peripheral blood. The receptor set was obtained from a man aged 50-59 years with active or convalescent COVID-19.

The gene calls are TRBV20-1 and TRBJ1-4; TRBD1 might be the D (5 bases). This CDR3 has 13 residues. Trimming removed 6 bases at V and 13 bases at J, with 21 bases between. Looked up from germline, CDR1 is DFQATT and CDR2 is SNEGSKA (reference sequence). Written as DNA, the CDR3 is TGCAGTGCCAGTAGTTCAGGGAACGGTCTACTGTTTTTT. Encoded protein: CSASSSGNGLLFF.

V and J are TRBV19 and TRBJ2-2, with D possibly being TRBD1 (6 bases). CDR1 LNHDA and CDR2 SQIVND come from the germline V gene (reference sequence). V dropped 8 bases and J dropped 3 bases, with 10 bases sitting between them. The CDR3 consists of 13 residues. The CDR3 coding sequence is TGTGCCAGTTTCAGGGGCGACACCGGGGAGCTGTTTTTT. Protein sequence: CASFRGDTGELFF. The full variable domain, rest sourced from reference TRBV19 and TRBJ2-2, is DGGITQSPKYLFRKEGQNVTLSCEQNLNHDAMYWYRQDPGQGLRLIYYSQIVNDFQKGDIAEGYSVSREKKESFPLTVTSAQKNPTAFYLCASFRGDTGELFFGEGSRLTVL.

V and J are TRBV5-1 and TRBJ2-5; 9 bases align to TRBD2. CDR3 length: 15 amino acids. The V gene's germline CDR1 is SGHRS and CDR2 YFSETQ. The J segment lost 1 base and the V segment lost 7 bases, leaving 8 bases of the junction unmatched. The CDR3 reads CASRRREGPQETQYF. DNA for the CDR3: TGCGCCAGCCGGCGGCGGGAGGGCCCCCAAGAGACCCAGTACTTC.

The rearrangement uses TRBV9 and TRBJ2-4; 7 bases align to TRBD2. The CDR3 loop spans 14 amino acids. J lost 7 bases, V lost 0 bases, and 4 bases had no gene match. Per the germline V gene, CDR1 is SGDLS and CDR2 is YYNGEE. CDR3 region: CASSVGGGSNIQYF. The CDR3 DNA reads TGTGCCAGCAGCGTAGGGGGCGGGAGTAACATTCAGTACTTC.

The gene calls are TRBV3-1 (or the pseudogene TRBV3-2) and TRBJ2-2, with 7 bases matching TRBD1. The germline gives CDR1 LGHDT, CDR2 YNNKEL (reference sequence). V gave up 3 bases and J gave up 4 bases; unmatched junction bases: 5. The CDR3 length is 15 residues. CDR3 sequence: CASSHTGVSTGELFF. Here the CDR3 DNA reads TGTGCCAGCAGCCATACAGGGGTGAGCACCGGGGAGCTGTTTTTT.

This clone has just one count. The rearrangement joins TRBV27 to TRBJ2-1, with TRBD1 matching over 7 bases. In germline, CDR1 is MNHEY, CDR2 SMNVEV (reference sequence). The CDR3 has 14 residues. J gave up 2 bases and V 6 bases, and 4 bases lay outside the gene matches. CDR3 loop: CASRTGLTYNEQFF. The CDR3 bases are TGTGCCAGCAGGACAGGGCTTACCTACAATGAGCAGTTCTTC.

In nucleotides, the CDR3 is TGTGCCAGCAGCGTCGAAGCGGGGGCCTACGAGCAGTACTTC. This sequence encodes CASSVEAGAYEQYF. V is TRBV9 and J is TRBJ2-7, with 8 bases fitting TRBD2. CDR3 length equals 14 residues. V trimming: 2 bases; J trimming: 2 bases; junction bases outside the gene matches: 3. Germline V gene data show CDR1 as SGDLS and CDR2 as YYNGEE.

This clone was counted between two and nine times. The chain carries TRBV7-8 and TRBJ2-4, with 12 nucleotides matching TRBD2. From germline, CDR1 is SGHVS and CDR2 FQNEAQ. V gave up 5 bases and J gave up 1 base; unmatched junction bases: 3. CDR3 length equals 16 residues. The CDR3, as DNA: TGTGCCAGCAGCCAAACTAGCGGGAGGGCCAAAAACATTCAGTACTTC. It translates to CASSQTSGRAKNIQYF.

The chain recombines TRBV29-1 with TRBJ2-3, with a possible D match to TRBD1 (5 bases). From germline, CDR1 is SQVTM and CDR2 ANQGSEA. The CDR3 covers 13 residues. Trimming took 4 bases from V and 2 from J, leaving 10 bases between them. CDR3 nucleotides: TGCAGCGTTGGGACATTTAACACAGATACGCAGTATTTT. Its protein is CSVGTFNTDTQYF.

The chain recombines TRBV18 with TRBJ2-7; TRBD1 matches 8 bases. The germline V gene encodes CDR1 KGHSH and CDR2 LQKENI. The length of the CDR3 is 14 residues. J was trimmed by 3 bases and V by 1 base; bases with no gene match: 2. This chain's CDR3 is CASSPRDRIYEQYF. Written as DNA, the CDR3 is TGTGCCAGCTCACCACGGGACAGGATCTACGAGCAGTACTTC.